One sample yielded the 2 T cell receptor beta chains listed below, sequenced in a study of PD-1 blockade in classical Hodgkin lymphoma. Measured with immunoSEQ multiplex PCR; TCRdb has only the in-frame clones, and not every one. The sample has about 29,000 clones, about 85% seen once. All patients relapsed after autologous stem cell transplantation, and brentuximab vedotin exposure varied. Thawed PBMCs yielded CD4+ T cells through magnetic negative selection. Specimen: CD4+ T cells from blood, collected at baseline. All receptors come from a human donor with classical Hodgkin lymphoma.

This CDR3 is CASSEYSQSETQYF. CDR3 sequence (DNA): TGTGCCAGCAGTGAATATTCCCAGTCGGAGACCCAGTACTTC. V and J are TRBV25-1 and TRBJ2-5; the D is unclear. Per germline, CDR1 MGHDK and CDR2 SYGVNS. There are 14 residues in the CDR3. The V gene lost 0 bases and the J gene lost 5 bases, with 10 bases spanning the gap.

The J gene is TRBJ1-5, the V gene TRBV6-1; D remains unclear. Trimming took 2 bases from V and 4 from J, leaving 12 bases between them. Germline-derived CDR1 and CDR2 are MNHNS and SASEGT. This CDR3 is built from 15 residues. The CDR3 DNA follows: TGTGCCAGCAGTGAACTCCAGGTGGGGAATCAGCCCCAGCATTTT. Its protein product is CASSELQVGNQPQHF.